This section outlines one T cell receptor (beta chain) sequence together with its context. Its antigen target is currently unknown. The sample holds no much larger clone one base away, and base qualities are not on file. The data are from a study of cytomegalovirus exposure and HLA in healthy donors (dated by TCRdb to 2016 to 2017). Turning to the overall study: According to a later analysis, the 120 or so validation repertoires were produced on the same platform as the roughly 600 repertoires of the first cohort. A separate validation cohort of over a hundred different subjects was used in addition to the approximately 700-subject first cohort. The aim of the study was to test whether cataloging public T cell receptors could identify signatures of past pathogen exposure. The study combined high-throughput TCR immunosequencing, statistical association of individual TCRs with disease status, and machine learning to predict cytomegalovirus infection status.

General conclusions and limits of the study: Most TCR sequences were observed very rarely across donors, whereas some public TCRs were present in many individuals. In vitro tests confirmed that a few of the cytomegalovirus-associated TCR beta chains recognize cytomegalovirus antigens. The study listed 164 TCR beta chains as associated with cytomegalovirus. The classifier was reported to diagnose cytomegalovirus status with high specificity and sensitivity in both the original and validation cohorts. The validation cohort had no HLA typing available for a later analysis, so co-occurrence within that cohort was assessed over all 120 or so repertoires. According to the authors, the approach could potentially be generalized to other disease states and immunological phenotypes. In a later analysis, TCRs clustered in the first cohort were found to also tend to co-occur in the roughly 130 validation repertoires, with 94% of cluster scores above 0.

The donors were included in the validation cohort of approximately 120 subjects, a group kept apart from the roughly 700-subject first cohort. Library preparation employed the immunoSEQ multiplex PCR assay. The authors' pipeline ran thus. A statistical classification framework was built to diagnose cytomegalovirus status from the catalog of TCR beta chain sequences. In TCRdb, the immuneACCESS table is reduced to in-frame sequences with V and J assigned. These tables do not hold every clone; where another copy was compared, an unresolved V gene accounts for under half, and the others remain unexplained. V, J and clone size are taken as reported in that table, and D and trimming were inferred from the DNA itself. The table for this sample lists some 150,000 clones; approximately 88% of them were counted only once. The ten top clones hold around 3.4% of the sample. The origin of this receptor is a woman under 30 in good health and CMV-seropositive. Input material: PBMCs.

The CDR3 region has the sequence CSLWDSGNEQFF. The DNA sequence is TGCAGCCTTTGGGATAGCGGTAATGAGCAGTTCTTC. The chain employs TRBV29-1 and TRBJ2-1; the D gene is perhaps TRBD2, from 6 matching bases. From the germline V gene, CDR1 is SQVTM and CDR2 is ANQGSEA. The CDR3 goes from the cysteine to the phenylalanine over 12 residues. The sequence is cut down to CDR3 DNA, 36 bases in frame from base 1. V is reduced by 8 bases and J by 7 bases, leaving a spacing of 15 bases between them.